A single sample gave rise to the 27 T cell receptor beta chains below, sequenced in a study of T cells in Graves' hyperthyroidism and ophthalmopathy. RNA transcripts yielded amplified TCR beta CDR3 regions. TCR CDR3 underwent first-round RT-PCR with the HTBI primer set. TCRdb analysed the multiplex PCR reads with MiXCR anew, one entry per CDR3 protein. The sample yields roughly 100,000 distinct CDR3 sequences, about half seen once. Sequencing was done on a sample of blood. The origin of the receptors is a man aged 35-49 years with Graves' hyperthyroidism.

The chain is built from TRBV20-1 and TRBJ2-5; TRBD2 matches at 7 bases. CDR1 DFQATT and CDR2 SNEGSKA come from the germline V gene (reference sequence). This CDR3 comprises 14 residues. Trimming took 3 bases from V and 5 from J; bases not matched to a gene: 9. In DNA form, the CDR3 reads TGCAGTGCTAGGGGGGTTAGCGGGTATGAGACCCAGTACTTC. The encoded protein is CSARGVSGYETQYF.

CDR3 DNA: TGCAGCGTTTGGCAGGGAAGCGAAAAACTGTTTTTT. Its translation is CSVWQGSEKLFF. V usage is TRBV29-1 and J usage is TRBJ1-4; a weak D match, TRBD1 (5 bases). The CDR3 has 12 residues. The V end lost 5 bases, the J end lost 8 bases, and 12 bases lay between the germline ends. Per the germline V gene, CDR1 is SQVTM and CDR2 is ANQGSEA.

The chain recombines TRBV20-1 with TRBJ2-2; 9 bases line up with TRBD2. V lost 6 bases, J lost 5 bases, and 13 bases stayed unmatched. Germline CDR1 reads DFQATT; CDR2 reads SNEGSKA (reference sequence). The CDR3 extends over 16 amino acids. For the CDR3, the DNA is TGCAGTGCCGTGGCGGGGGGGCATGTGGGAACCGGGGAGCTGTTTTTT. Its translation is CSAVAGGHVGTGELFF.

The chain joins TRBV7-2 to TRBJ1-6; no firm D call. The V end was cut by 5 bases, the J end by 2 bases, with 10 bases between. The CDR3 is made up of 15 amino acids. Germline CDR1 reads SGHTA; CDR2 reads FQGNSA. CDR3 residues: CASSVGTTYNSPLHF. The CDR3 DNA sequence: TGTGCCAGCAGCGTAGGCACAACCTATAATTCACCCCTCCACTTT. The full variable domain, completed using reference TRBV7-2 and TRBJ1-6, is GAGVSQSPSNKVTEKGKDVELRCDPISGHTALYWYRQSLGQGLEFLIYFQGNSAPDKSGLPSDRFSAERTGGSVSTLTIQRTQQEDSAVYLCASSVGTTYNSPLHFGNGTRLTVT.

The chain couples TRBV7-2 to TRBJ1-2, with 11 bases fitting TRBD1. Germline V gene sequence: CDR1 SGHTA, CDR2 FQGNSA. This CDR3 region has 14 residues. With V trimmed by 1 base and J by 10 bases, 5 bases remained unmatched. The CDR3 here is CASSLEGTGGFYTF. The DNA for the CDR3 is TGTGCCAGCAGCTTAGAGGGGACAGGGGGGTTCTACACCTTC.

V is TRBV2 and J is TRBJ1-2; D possibly corresponds to TRBD1 (5 bases). V shed 1 base and J shed 8 bases, with 8 bases lying between them. This CDR3 comprises 12 residues. Germline V gene data show CDR1 as SNHLY and CDR2 as FYNNEI. The CDR3 loop reads CASSEVTGGYTF. In DNA form, the CDR3 reads TGTGCCAGCAGTGAAGTTACAGGAGGCTACACCTTC.

In this sample, this clonotype turned up many times. CDR3 in amino acids: CAIQRTSGREETQYF. CDR3 bases: TGTGCCATTCAAAGGACTAGCGGTAGAGAAGAGACCCAGTACTTC. This chain joins TRBV5-4 and TRBJ2-5, with 10 bases aligning to TRBD2. The CDR3 spans 15 residues. Germline loops: CDR1 SGHNT, CDR2 YYREEE (reference sequence). Trimming took 9 bases from V and 3 from J; bases not matched to a gene: 11.

The V call is TRBV20-1, the J call TRBJ1-2; D is undetermined. V lost 6 bases, J lost 5 bases, and 13 bases lay in between. Germline-derived CDR1 and CDR2 are DFQATT and SNEGSKA (reference sequence). The CDR3 runs 12 residues. The CDR3 region has the DNA TGCAGTGCAGCCCCGGGAGTGTATGGCTACACCTTC. Translation: CSAAPGVYGYTF.

This rearrangement joins TRBV7-2 to TRBJ2-1, with TRBD1 matching over 10 bases. Germline CDR1 is SGHTA and CDR2 is FQGNSA. This CDR3 contains 14 residues. The J segment lost 12 bases and the V segment lost 9 bases, leaving 14 bases of the junction unmatched. DNA for the CDR3: TGTGCCAGAAGACCGGGACAGGGACAGGGGCCGCAGTTCTTC. Translated: CARRPGQGQGPQFF.

This clonotype was picked up many times. V usage is TRBV10-3 and J usage is TRBJ1-1; D ambiguous. Trimming took 4 bases from V and 2 from J, leaving 8 bases between them. The germline gives CDR1 ENHRY, CDR2 SYGVKD. This CDR3 comprises 13 residues. The DNA for the CDR3 is TGTGCCATCAGTGTCGAGTCCAACACTGAAGCTTTCTTT. It encodes CAISVESNTEAFF.

This clonotype showed up many times. This rearrangement joins TRBV2 to TRBJ2-3; a possible D gene is TRBD1 (6 bases). The germline V gene encodes CDR1 SNHLY and CDR2 FYNNEI. Trimming took off 2 bases at V and 8 bases at J, with 11 bases between the two ends. This CDR3 contains 13 residues. The CDR3 spells CASSERWGLTQYF. The CDR3 bases are TGTGCCAGCAGTGAACGCTGGGGGCTTACGCAGTATTTT.

In this sample, this clonotype turned up once. The V and J genes are TRBV7-9 and TRBJ2-7, with D perhaps TRBD1 (5 bases). The CDR3 runs to 13 residues. The V gene's germline CDR1 is SEHNR and CDR2 FQNEAQ (reference sequence). V lost 3 bases and J 5 bases, leaving 11 bases between the germline ends. CDR3 bases: TGTGCCAGCAGCTTCCCCGCAGGGAACGAGCAGTACTTC. Amino acids: CASSFPAGNEQYF.

This clonotype was detected once. The chain joins TRBV6-4 to TRBJ2-3; unclear D gene. V was shortened by 2 bases and J by 3 bases, with 3 bases between the two germline ends. The germline CDR1 and CDR2 sequences are MRHNA and SNTAGT. The CDR3 covers 12 residues. CDR3 sequence: CASSDGTDTQYF. The CDR3 DNA reads as TGTGCCAGCAGTGACGGGACAGATACGCAGTATTTT.

This clonotype was recorded many times. The chain has TRBV7-9 and TRBJ2-1; D ambiguous. CDR1 and CDR2 (germline): SEHNR, FQNEAQ (reference sequence). V lost 0 bases and J lost 7, with 10 bases in between. The CDR3 loop spans 14 amino acids. The CDR3 loop is CASSLAVAINEQFF. The CDR3 DNA reads as TGTGCCAGCAGCTTAGCGGTGGCAATAAATGAGCAGTTCTTC.

This CDR3 is CATSDLVQGEMNTEAFF. CDR3 in DNA: TGTGCCACCAGTGACCTCGTACAGGGGGAAATGAACACTGAAGCTTTCTTT. The chain is built from TRBV24-1 and TRBJ1-1; TRBD1 aligns across 8 bases. After removal of 4 bases from V and 0 bases from J, the junction contained 9 bases not matched to a gene. Germline values: CDR1 KGHDR, CDR2 SFDVKD. The CDR3 is 17 residues long.

This clonotype was recorded at least ten times. V usage is TRBV7-8 and J usage is TRBJ1-1; no clear D gene. The CDR3 has 13 residues. Germline loops: CDR1 SGHVS, CDR2 FQNEAQ. Trimming took 2 bases from V and 11 from J, leaving 15 bases between them. CDR3 residues: CASSLTGQNEAFF. In DNA, the CDR3 is TGTGCCAGCAGCTTAACGGGTCAAAACGAGGCTTTCTTT.

The sample holds many counts of this clonotype. The chain links TRBV11-2 to TRBJ1-1, with unresolved D. Trimming took off 1 base at V and 1 base at J, with 4 bases between the two ends. CDR1 is SGHAT, CDR2 FQNNGV, per germline. The CDR3 is 13 amino acids. Written as DNA, the CDR3 is TGTGCCAGCAGCTTAGGAGAGAACACTGAAGCTTTCTTT. As protein: CASSLGENTEAFF.

This clonotype was counted many times. V usage is TRBV16 and J usage is TRBJ1-2; 7 positions match TRBD1. The CDR3 has 15 residues. Germline-derived CDR1 and CDR2 are KGHSY and FQNENV. With 0 bases clipped from V and 4 bases from J, the junction kept 5 bases outside the gene matches. CDR3 DNA sequence: TGTGCCAGCAGCCAATCTACAGGGGAGATCTATGGCTACACCTTC. Amino acids: CASSQSTGEIYGYTF. The full variable domain, its missing parts supplied by reference TRBV16 and TRBJ1-2, is GEEVAQTPKHLVRGEGQKAKLYCAPIKGHSYVFWYQQVLKNEFKFLISFQNENVFDETGMPKERFSAKCLPNSPCSLEIQATKLEDSAVYFCASSQSTGEIYGYTFGSGTRLTVV.

In this sample, this clonotype turned up many times. V and J are TRBV20-1 and TRBJ2-7; tentatively, D is TRBD2 (6 bases). The V and J ends lost 3 bases and 2 bases respectively, with 17 bases between them. The V gene's germline CDR1 is DFQATT and CDR2 SNEGSKA (reference sequence). The CDR3 is 15 amino acids. CDR3 region: CSASPPRGGAYEQYF. DNA for the CDR3: TGCAGTGCTAGCCCCCCCCGCGGCGGGGCCTACGAGCAGTACTTC.

On this clonotype itself: A much more abundant neighbour one base away suggests this may be a read error. The genes are TRBV5-4 and TRBJ2-7, with D possibly TRBD1 on 5 matching bases. In germline, CDR1 is SGHNT, CDR2 YYREEE (reference sequence). Trimming removed 6 bases at V and 2 bases at J, with 15 bases between. The CDR3 runs 14 residues. The CDR3 DNA sequence: TGTGCCAGCACTCTGGGGCAGAGCGCCTACGAGCAGTACTTC. This encodes CASTLGQSAYEQYF.

Many counts were recorded for this clonotype. The chain is built from TRBV10-3 and TRBJ2-3; 7 nucleotides line up with TRBD2. CDR1 is ENHRY and CDR2 is SYGVKD in the germline V gene. V trimming: 0 bases; J trimming: 2 bases; junction bases outside the gene matches: 8. This CDR3 has 17 residues. This CDR3 reads CAISESGVSGDTDTQYF. The CDR3 region has the DNA TGTGCCATCAGTGAGTCCGGGGTCAGCGGGGACACAGATACGCAGTATTTT.

As concerns this clonotype: The junction shows a germline mismatch at one end, possibly a read error. The V call is TRBV5-5, the J call TRBJ2-5; D could derive from TRBD1 or TRBD2 (5 bases each). CDR3 length equals 12 residues. Germline V gene data show CDR1 as SGHKS and CDR2 as YYEKEE (reference sequence). The CDR3 spells CASSPGAWEYYF. CDR3 sequence (DNA): TGCGCCAGCAGCCCCGGGGCGTGGGAATATTACTTC. Filled out from reference TRBV5-5 and TRBJ2-5, the complete variable domain reads DAGVTQSPTHLIKTRGQQVTLRCSPISGHKSVSWYQQVLGQGPQFIFQYYEKEERGRGNFPDRFSARQFPNYSSELNVNALLLGDSALYLCASSPGAWEYYFGPGTRLLVL.

This clonotype showed up many times. The rearrangement links TRBV10-2 to TRBJ2-1; 12 nucleotides line up with TRBD2. With V trimmed by 8 bases and J by 4 bases, 6 bases remained unmatched. Germline V gene data show CDR1 as WSHSY and CDR2 as SAAADI. CDR3 length: 15 residues. CDR3 sequence reads: CASQSSGGGYNEQFF. DNA for the CDR3: TGCGCCAGCCAATCTAGCGGGGGGGGATACAATGAGCAGTTCTTC.

The chain uses TRBV7-2 and TRBJ1-2; possible D gene TRBD1, 5 bases. V lost 3 bases to trimming and J lost 6 bases, with 14 bases between them. From germline, CDR1 is SGHTA and CDR2 FQGNSA. The CDR3 loop spans 14 amino acids. The CDR3 reads CASSFGGGRNGYTF. DNA for the CDR3: TGTGCCAGCAGCTTCGGGGGGGGTAGGAATGGCTACACCTTC.

The V call is TRBV7-9, the J call TRBJ2-7, with 8 bases matching TRBD1. With V trimmed by 6 bases and J by 3 bases, 7 bases remained unmatched. Per germline, CDR1 SEHNR and CDR2 FQNEAQ (reference sequence). The CDR3 is made up of 14 amino acids. The CDR3 reads CASSPSGTGYEQYF. The DNA for the CDR3 is TGTGCCAGCAGTCCCTCCGGGACAGGCTACGAGCAGTACTTC.

This clonotype has at least ten counts. J is TRBJ2-6 and V is TRBV24-1; 8 bases agree with TRBD1. The germline gives CDR1 KGHDR, CDR2 SFDVKD. Trimming at V came to 10 bases and at J to 0 bases, leaving 4 bases not matched to a gene. The CDR3 length is 15 residues. The CDR3 DNA sequence: TGTGCCACGAGGACAGGGAGCTCTGGGGCCAACGTCCTGACTTTC. Its protein product is CATRTGSSGANVLTF.

This clonotype was seen a handful of times. A much larger clone lies one base from this, so it may be a read error. The genes are TRBV5-1 and TRBJ2-7, with 10 bases aligning to TRBD2. The CDR3 totals 17 residues. J was trimmed by 7 bases and V by 4 bases; bases with no gene match: 17. Germline V gene data show CDR1 as SGHRS and CDR2 as YFSETQ. For the CDR3, the DNA is TGCGCCAGCAGCGAGGGGACTAGCGATATATACTACAATGAGCAGTACTTC. Amino acid sequence: CASSEGTSDIYYNEQYF.